These 20 T cell receptor beta chains came from one sample sequenced in a study of blood T cell repertoires in COVID-19. TCRdb's table, derived via immunoSEQ multiplex PCR, lists solely in-frame clones and lacks some. The sample yields around 140,000 clones, about four fifths seen once. Sequencing was carried out using peripheral blood. All receptors derive from a man aged 25-45 years with COVID-19, enrolled during active disease.

This clone was seen a few times. This chain connects TRBV9 to TRBJ2-1; 8 bases line up with TRBD2. CDR3 length equals 14 residues. Germline values: CDR1 SGDLS, CDR2 YYNGEE. V was pared by 4 bases and J by 4 bases, with 4 bases of the junction left unmatched. The CDR3 region has the DNA TGTGCCAGCAGCCCGCAGCGGGAGTACAATGAGCAGTTCTTC. It is translated as CASSPQREYNEQFF.

A few counts support this clone. This same CDR3 is encoded by further DNA sequences in the sample. The chain employs TRBV3-1 (or the pseudogene TRBV3-2) and TRBJ2-3; D might be TRBD2 (6 bases). V was clipped by 0 bases and J by 9 bases, with 13 bases between them. The germline gives CDR1 LGHDT, CDR2 YNNKEL (reference sequence). The CDR3 loop spans 14 amino acids. In nucleotides, the CDR3 is TGTGCCAGCAGCCAAGACCTCGGGGGAGACACGCAGTATTTT. As protein: CASSQDLGGDTQYF.

The rearrangement joins TRBV30 to TRBJ1-2, with TRBD1 as a possible D gene (5 bases). The CDR3 totals 12 residues. The V and J ends lost 1 base and 8 bases respectively, with 11 bases between them. CDR1 and CDR2 (germline): GTSNPN, SVGIG (reference sequence). The CDR3 spells CAWSAGTRGYTF. CDR3 coding DNA: TGTGCCTGGAGTGCAGGGACTAGGGGCTACACCTTC.

CDR3 DNA sequence: TGTGCCAGCCGCGGGAGCGGCAGCTCCTACGAGCAGTACTTC. Translation gives CASRGSGSSYEQYF. The rearrangement joins TRBV25-1 to TRBJ2-7; 7 bases match TRBD2. Germline lookup yields CDR1 MGHDK and CDR2 SYGVNS. After removal of 8 bases from V and 0 bases from J, the junction contained 7 bases not matched to a gene. There are 14 residues in the CDR3.

The chain recombines TRBV10-3 with TRBJ2-7; 15 bases match TRBD2. Trimming cost V 8 bases and J 0 bases; bases outside gene matches: 5. The CDR3 loop spans 16 amino acids. Germline V gene lookup returns CDR1 ENHRY and CDR2 SYGVKD. CDR3 region: CAIGGLAGGPSYEQYF. The CDR3 DNA reads TGTGCCATCGGAGGACTAGCGGGAGGGCCCTCCTACGAGCAGTACTTC.

This clone appeared once. This rearrangement joins TRBV18 to TRBJ2-3, with D maybe TRBD1 (5 bases). Trimming shortened V by 3 bases and J by 3 bases, and 10 bases separated the two germline ends. The CDR3 runs to 14 residues. Per the germline V gene, CDR1 is KGHSH and CDR2 is LQKENI. CDR3 amino acids: CASSPRQNTDTQYF. The CDR3 nucleotides read TGTGCCAGCTCACCGAGACAGAATACAGATACGCAGTATTTT.

This chain uses TRBV6-5 with TRBJ2-7; 11 bases are shared with TRBD1. CDR1 is MNHEY and CDR2 is SVGAGI in the germline V gene. This CDR3 spans 14 amino acids. After removal of 6 bases from V and 7 bases from J, the junction contained 8 bases not matched to a gene. CDR3 amino acids: CASRNRDRGGEQYF. CDR3 DNA: TGTGCCAGCAGGAACCGGGACAGGGGGGGGGAGCAGTACTTC.

The V gene is TRBV15, the J gene TRBJ1-5; D perhaps matches TRBD1 (6 bases). Germline V gene sequence: CDR1 LNHNV, CDR2 YYDKDF (reference sequence). The CDR3 covers 15 residues. V was trimmed by 1 base and J by 3 bases, leaving 10 bases between them. As DNA, the CDR3 is TGTGCCACCAGCAGAGCGGACAGTTACAATCAGCCCCAGCATTTT. This translates into CATSRADSYNQPQHF.

The genes are TRBV18 and TRBJ2-7; D may be TRBD1 (6 bases). This CDR3 region has 14 residues. V lost 3 bases and J 0 bases, leaving 9 bases between the germline ends. Per the germline V gene, CDR1 is KGHSH and CDR2 is LQKENI. CDR3 bases: TGTGCCAGCTCACCCCTGGGACACTCCTACGAGCAGTACTTC. Protein sequence: CASSPLGHSYEQYF.

This clone came up once. V is TRBV19 and J is TRBJ2-1, with TRBD2 matching over 9 bases. The CDR3 length is 16 residues. The V gene end was trimmed by 3 bases and the J gene end by 7 bases; junction bases not matched to a gene: 10. Germline V gene data show CDR1 as LNHDA and CDR2 as SQIVND (reference sequence). The CDR3 loop is CASSILSGRLGNEQFF. The DNA for the CDR3 is TGTGCCAGTAGTATCCTTAGCGGGAGATTAGGAAATGAGCAGTTCTTC.

This clone has just a few counts. This chain connects TRBV4-1 to TRBJ2-7; D is unresolved. Germline lookup yields CDR1 MGHRA and CDR2 YSYEKL. V was cut by 4 bases and J by 5 bases, with 18 bases left in between. The CDR3 consists of 15 residues. Here the CDR3 reads CASSPRIFSNDEQYF. The CDR3 nucleotides read TGCGCCAGCAGCCCTAGGATTTTTTCAAACGACGAGCAGTACTTC.

The chain uses TRBV28 and TRBJ2-7; D may be TRBD1 (6 bases). Trimming cost V 2 bases and J 3 bases, with 14 bases left between them. Germline V CDR1 and CDR2: MDHEN, SYDVKM. The CDR3 contains 15 residues. The CDR3, as DNA: TGTGCCAGCAGTTTAAGACAGGCGATCTACTACGAGCAGTACTTC. Protein sequence: CASSLRQAIYYEQYF.

This rearrangement joins TRBV29-1 to TRBJ1-1, with TRBD1 identical over 10 bases. CDR1 is SQVTM and CDR2 is ANQGSEA in the germline V gene. Losses at the gene ends were 7 bases for V and 4 bases for J; bases not matched to a gene: 15. The CDR3 covers 16 residues. The CDR3 bases are TGCAGCGCCGAGGCCCTTCGGGGACAGGGGACCACTGAAGCTTTCTTT. This sequence encodes CSAEALRGQGTTEAFF.

This chain joins TRBV19 and TRBJ2-7, with D perhaps TRBD2 (6 bases). This CDR3 is built from 13 residues. Looked up from germline, CDR1 is LNHDA and CDR2 is SQIVND (reference sequence). V was pared by 8 bases and J by 2 bases, with 13 bases between. Here the CDR3 reads CASSTRGTYEQYF. CDR3 coding DNA: TGTGCCAGTTCTACTCGGGGGACCTACGAGCAGTACTTC.

The chain joins TRBV19 to TRBJ1-2; D is ambiguous. Germline CDR1 LNHDA, CDR2 SQIVND (reference sequence). This CDR3 spans 13 amino acids. Trimming cost V 3 bases and J 8 bases, with 13 bases left between them. CDR3 sequence: CASSIDLVEGYTF. As DNA, the CDR3 is TGTGCCAGTAGTATCGACCTCGTGGAGGGCTACACCTTC.

The chain carries TRBV4-1 and TRBJ2-5; TRBD2 agrees at 8 bases. V shed 2 bases and J 5 bases; nucleotides not matched to a gene: 7. The germline V gene encodes CDR1 MGHRA and CDR2 YSYEKL. The CDR3 totals 15 residues. In DNA form, the CDR3 reads TGCGCCAGCAGCCAAATTCGCGGGGGGCTGGAGACCCAGTACTTC. Translating it yields CASSQIRGGLETQYF.

The rearrangement links TRBV27 to TRBJ2-7, with 8 positions matching TRBD2. Per the germline V gene, CDR1 is MNHEY and CDR2 is SMNVEV (reference sequence). The ends lost 3 bases at V and 2 bases at J; junction bases unmatched: 3. This CDR3 has 14 residues. The CDR3 nucleotides read TGTGCCAGCAGTTTTTTCGGGAGGGCCTACGAGCAGTACTTC. Amino acids: CASSFFGRAYEQYF.

V is TRBV7-9 and J is TRBJ1-4, with 11 bases matching TRBD1. CDR1 SEHNR and CDR2 FQNEAQ come from the germline V gene (reference sequence). The CDR3 spans 15 residues. The trim removed 6 bases at V and 11 bases at J, leaving 11 bases unmatched. CDR3: CASSTGTGGLWKLFF. The CDR3 nucleotides read TGTGCCAGCAGTACCGGGACAGGGGGACTGTGGAAACTGTTTTTT.

Of note for this clone: The sample has other DNA sequences that encode this CDR3 too. This rearrangement joins TRBV6-5 to TRBJ1-1, with unresolved D. This CDR3 contains 15 residues. Looked up from germline, CDR1 is MNHEY and CDR2 is SVGAGI. The V and J ends lost 0 bases and 5 bases respectively, with 13 bases between them. The CDR3 DNA reads TGTGCCAGCAGTTACTCGAACGGCGGTGGGACTGAAGCTTTCTTT. It codes for CASSYSNGGGTEAFF.

The chain employs TRBV6-5 and TRBJ1-6; 9 bases agree with TRBD1. V lost 4 bases to trimming and J lost 10 bases; unmatched junction nucleotides: 5. The CDR3 sequence is 14 residues long. CDR1 is MNHEY, CDR2 SVGAGI, per germline. CDR3 bases: TGTGCCAGCAGTTGGGACAGGGTAAACTCACCCCTCCACTTT. Protein sequence: CASSWDRVNSPLHF.